The text below deals with one T cell receptor beta chain. Its specificity is unknown. The record originates from a study of blood T cells in healthy people across ages. Study-level findings and limits: It was not known whether donors were CMV positive (a possible confounder of expanded clonotype changes).

The CDR3 is 15 residues long. Germline CDR1 reads MNHEY; CDR2 reads SVGAGI. V shed 7 bases and J 6 bases; nucleotides not matched to a gene: 10. Researchers report isolating at least 7 million PBMCs per sample. With each sample, at least 5.5 micrograms of total RNA were extracted. The authors ran a second PCR of roughly 7 to 11 cycles using a sample-barcoded 5' primer and a J-beta primer mix. Individual samples furnished no less than 3 million CDR3-containing paired-end reads apiece. TCRdb reprocessed the 5' RACE reads with MiXCR, giving one entry per CDR3 protein. The sample includes just over 1 million distinct CDR3 sequences, around 45% of them seen just once.

The source material was blood. The V and J genes are TRBV6-5 and TRBJ2-1; the match to TRBD2 covers 9 bases. This receptor was identified in a woman aged 60-75 years in good health. For the CDR3, the DNA is TGTGCCAGCACCGACACTAGCGGGCACGTCAATGAGCAGTTCTTC. It encodes CASTDTSGHVNEQFF.